This record looks at one TCR beta chain sequence and its context. This record belongs to a study of beta chain features in type 1 diabetes. The sequenced template was cDNA made from the entire isolated RNA. The protocol was immunoSEQ multiplex PCR, while the TCRdb copy is restricted to in-frame clones and leaves out a portion. The table includes roughly 370,000 clones, more than 11% detected once. The specimen was naive CD4+ T cells from blood. This TCR was recovered from a man under 40 in good health.

DNA for the CDR3: TGTGCCCTGATGCATATAGAAGAGACCCAGTACTTC. This gives the protein CALMHIEETQYF. J is TRBJ2-5 and V is TRBV30; D unresolved. CDR3 length equals 12 residues. Germline V gives CDR1 GTSNPN, CDR2 SVGIG (reference sequence). The ends were cut back, 8 bases at V and 3 bases at J, with 13 bases in the middle. Full variable domain (remainder filled in from reference TRBV30 and TRBJ2-5): SQTIHQWPATLVQPVGSPLSLECTVEGTSNPNLYWYRQAAGRGLQLLFYSVGIGQISSEVPQNLSASRPQDRQFILSSKKLLLSDSGFYLCALMHIEETQYFGPGTRLLVL.